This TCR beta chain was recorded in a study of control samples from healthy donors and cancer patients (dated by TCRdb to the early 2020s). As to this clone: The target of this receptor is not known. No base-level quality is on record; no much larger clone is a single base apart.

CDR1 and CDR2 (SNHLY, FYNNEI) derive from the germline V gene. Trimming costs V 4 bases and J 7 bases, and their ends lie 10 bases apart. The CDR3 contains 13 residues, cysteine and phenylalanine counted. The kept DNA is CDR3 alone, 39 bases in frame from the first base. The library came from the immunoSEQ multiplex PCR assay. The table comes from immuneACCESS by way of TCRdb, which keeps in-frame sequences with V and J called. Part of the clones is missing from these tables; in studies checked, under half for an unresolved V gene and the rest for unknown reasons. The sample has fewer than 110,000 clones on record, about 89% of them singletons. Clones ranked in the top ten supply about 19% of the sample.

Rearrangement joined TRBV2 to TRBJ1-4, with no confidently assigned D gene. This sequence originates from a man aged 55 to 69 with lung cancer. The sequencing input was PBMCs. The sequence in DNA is TGTGCCAGCAGTGTGGGGATTTTTGAAAAACTGTTTTTT. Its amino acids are CASSVGIFEKLFF.